This T cell receptor beta chain stems from a study of T cells after posttransplantation cyclophosphamide. Findings and caveats of the study: Later blood repertoires were often dominated by clones from the donor CD8+ memory compartment. Skin or GI-infiltrating T cells shared few TRB sequences with blood. Recipient CMV seropositivity and CMV reactivation strongly tracked TRB clonality.

This CDR3 is 13 amino acids long. V gave up 5 bases and J gave up 4 bases, with 10 bases separating them. CDR1 and CDR2 (germline): SGHRS, YFSETQ. Sequenced by immunoSEQ multiplex PCR; TCRdb stores in-frame clones only, minus some. Among about 43,000 clones listed, 80% to 95% were seen once. A marrow graft followed busulfan-fludarabine conditioning, with cyclophosphamide on days +3 and +4. On this clone: Its cognate antigen is unknown.

This sequence originates from a male patient aged 55 to 69 who received an allogeneic stem cell transplant from a related donor and was CMV-positive. Some T cells may be provided by the graft donor. The rearrangement links TRBV5-1 to TRBJ2-1, with D maybe TRBD2 (7 bases). This material consisted of PBMCs, taken around 58 days after allogeneic stem cell transplant with posttransplant cyclophosphamide. CDR3 nucleotides: TGCGCCAGCAGAGGGGGGGGGTACAATGAGCAGTTCTTC. Translating gives CASRGGGYNEQFF.